The rows below give T cell receptor beta chains drawn from one sample of a study of beta chain features in type 1 diabetes. Using immunoSEQ multiplex PCR, the repertoire was profiled, and TCRdb retains in-frame clones only, with some absent. This table has approximately 150,000 clones, roughly 10% appearing once. The sequenced material came from central memory CD4+ T cells from blood. All receptors derive from a man aged 25-45 years with type 1 diabetes. Each CDR3 is given with its conserved first and last residue.

v_gene,j_gene,CDR3aa
TRBV29-1,TRBJ2-3,CSVAQWDTQYF
TRBV6-1,TRBJ1-2,CASREQGRSDGYTF
TRBV29-1,TRBJ1-2,CSVYGQATTNYGYTF
TRBV5-4,TRBJ1-1,CASSLGGGQGDTEAFF
TRBV9,TRBJ2-1,CASSVSPSPNEQFF
TRBV29-1,TRBJ2-7,CSVASSGGSYEQYF
TRBV5-1,TRBJ2-2,CASSLRAGSNTGELFF
TRBV7-3,TRBJ2-5,CASSALTTSGGGTQYF
TRBV6-1,TRBJ1-1,CASSEGQGAIEAFF
TRBV18,TRBJ1-1,CASSPEQDTEAFF
TRBV7-2,TRBJ1-6,CASSSMSGANSPLHF
TRBV11-3,TRBJ2-2,CASSFDRDTGELFF
TRBV30,TRBJ2-5,CAWEDGGGETQYF
TRBV9,TRBJ1-1,CASSVRAGGNEAFF
TRBV4-3,TRBJ2-1,CASSHPQGGQGAYEQFF
TRBV29-1,TRBJ2-7,CSVGGTSGGSEQYF
TRBV5-1,TRBJ2-3,CASSLDSGAGTDTQYF
TRBV5-1,TRBJ2-3,CASSRDTQGTDTQYF
TRBV7-2,TRBJ2-7,CASSTQALGVDEQYF
TRBV7-8,TRBJ2-7,CASSLVAALRYEQYF
TRBV5-4,TRBJ2-3,CASSFRLAGATDTQYF
TRBV5-1,TRBJ2-6,CASGAGEWAGANVLTF